These 30 T cell receptor beta chains were all obtained from the same sample, sequenced in a study of T cells in Graves' hyperthyroidism and ophthalmopathy. Researchers took RNA transcripts and amplified the TCR beta CDR3 regions from them. The HTBI primer set served for first-round RT-PCR of the TCR CDR3. MiXCR, run by TCRdb on the multiplex PCR reads, gives a single entry per CDR3 protein. Of hundreds of thousands of distinct CDR3 sequences listed, more than 30% are singletons. Sample: blood. All receptors come from a man in his late teens or twenties with Graves' hyperthyroidism.

V and J are TRBV29-1 and TRBJ2-7; the match to TRBD1 covers 7 bases. V was clipped by 4 bases and J by 3 bases; unmatched bases: 9. This CDR3 contains 14 residues. The germline gives CDR1 SQVTM, CDR2 ANQGSEA. The CDR3 is CSVAGQNIDYEQYF. In nucleotides, the CDR3 is TGCAGCGTTGCGGGACAGAATATCGACTACGAGCAGTACTTC.

The chain combines TRBV4-3 with TRBJ2-5; 9 nucleotides match TRBD2. V was clipped by 0 bases and J by 5 bases; unmatched bases: 4. Germline CDR1 and CDR2: LGHNA and YSLEER. CDR3 length equals 15 residues. The CDR3: CASSQDSGGGETQYF. The CDR3 region has the DNA TGCGCCAGCAGCCAAGATAGCGGGGGAGGCGAGACCCAGTACTTC.

The chain uses TRBV19 and TRBJ1-1; 7 bases agree with TRBD1. J gave up 5 bases and V 5 bases, and 8 bases lay outside the gene matches. Germline V lookup: CDR1 LNHDA, CDR2 SQIVND (reference sequence). The length of the CDR3 is 14 residues. The CDR3 nucleotides are TGTGCCAGTAGTGGCGAGACAGGGTTAACTGAAGCTTTCTTT. It yields the protein CASSGETGLTEAFF.

This clonotype was detected a few times. The CDR3 DNA is TGTGCCAGCAGCTTACAGGGACTAGCGGGAGAGACCCAGTACTTC. This codes for CASSLQGLAGETQYF. J is TRBJ2-5 and V is TRBV11-2, with TRBD2 matching over 12 bases. The CDR3 sequence is 15 residues long. V dropped 2 bases and J dropped 4; count of bases not matched to a gene: 2. The germline CDR1 and CDR2 sequences are SGHAT and FQNNGV.

Concerning this clonotype itself: Because it lacks the conserved phenylalanine or tryptophan at the end, this CDR3 is likely a read error. The chain uses TRBV7-6 and TRBJ1-5; TRBD1 agrees at 8 bases. Unmatched junction bases numbered 4, after V lost 5 bases and J lost 4 bases. CDR3 length: 14 amino acids. The germline V gene encodes CDR1 SGHVS and CDR2 FNYEAQ. The CDR3 region is CASSLGTGNQPQHS. CDR3 sequence (DNA): TGTGCCAGCAGCCTGGGGACAGGAAATCAGCCCCAGCATTCT.

This sequence joins TRBV7-9 and TRBJ1-1; perhaps TRBD1 as D (5 bases). Trimming removed 5 bases from V and 5 bases from J, with 18 bases in between. In germline, CDR1 is SEHNR, CDR2 FQNEAQ (reference sequence). The CDR3 is 15 residues long. The CDR3 reads CASSQDRGGRTEAFF. CDR3 bases: TGTGCCAGCAGCCAAGACCGGGGGGGAAGGACTGAAGCTTTCTTT.

The V gene is TRBV25-1, the J gene TRBJ2-5; 7 bases are a match to TRBD2. Germline V gene lookup returns CDR1 MGHDK and CDR2 SYGVNS. V shed 1 base and J 4 bases; nucleotides not matched to a gene: 9. This CDR3 has 16 residues. The CDR3 bases are TGTGCCAGCAGTGAATCGGGAGGAGGGGCGGGAGAGACCCAGTACTTC. It is translated as CASSESGGGAGETQYF.

This clonotype was counted ten times or more. This sequence joins TRBV12-3 or TRBV12-4 and TRBJ1-1; D unresolved. The germline V and J ends were trimmed by 3 bases and 2 bases, with 10 bases remaining between them. The CDR3 consists of 14 residues. CDR3 sequence reads: CASSFSPVNTEAFF. The CDR3 DNA sequence: TGTGCCAGCAGTTTCTCTCCGGTAAACACTGAAGCTTTCTTT.

The chain employs TRBV19 and TRBJ1-1; D ambiguous. The CDR3 covers 15 residues. CDR1 and CDR2 from the germline V gene are LNHDA and SQIVND (reference sequence). The V and J ends lost 7 bases and 2 bases respectively, with 17 bases between them. DNA for the CDR3: TGTGCCAGTACCCTGACTCCCACTGGCAACACTGAAGCTTTCTTT. This translates into CASTLTPTGNTEAFF.

The V gene is TRBV29-1, the J gene TRBJ1-5, with 8 bases aligning to TRBD1. The CDR3 spans 12 residues. Trimming cost V 6 bases and J 4 bases; bases outside gene matches: 2. Germline CDR1 reads SQVTM; CDR2 reads ANQGSEA. Here the CDR3 reads CSVRTGNQPQHF. CDR3 DNA sequence: TGCAGCGTCAGGACAGGGAATCAGCCCCAGCATTTT.

This clonotype was detected ten times or more. The rearrangement uses TRBV7-8 and TRBJ1-1; no reliable D call. The V end was cut by 2 bases, the J end by 1 base, with 8 bases between. The CDR3 spans 14 residues. The germline gives CDR1 SGHVS, CDR2 FQNEAQ. CDR3: CASSLRSGNTEAFF. The CDR3 nucleotides read TGTGCCAGCAGCTTACGGTCAGGGAACACTGAAGCTTTCTTT.

There are a few counts of this clonotype. This chain uses TRBV7-9 with TRBJ1-2; perhaps TRBD1 as D (6 bases). Germline assignment: CDR1 SEHNR and CDR2 FQNEAQ (reference sequence). There are 15 residues in the CDR3. Deletions cut 4 bases from V and 6 bases from J, with 18 bases between. CDR3 in amino acids: CASSSAEGGVDGYTF. Written as DNA, the CDR3 is TGTGCCAGCAGCTCGGCAGAGGGGGGCGTCGATGGCTACACCTTC.

V is TRBV9 and J is TRBJ2-2; TRBD1 or TRBD2 may be the D gene (6 bases each). This CDR3 is 16 amino acids long. Trimming took 4 bases from V and 3 from J, leaving 16 bases between them. The germline V gene has CDR1 SGDLS and CDR2 YYNGEE. CDR3 protein: CASSTGRGPDTGELFF. CDR3 DNA sequence: TGTGCCAGCAGCACGGGCCGGGGGCCGGACACCGGGGAGCTGTTTTTT.

In this sample, this clonotype turned up many times. The chain carries TRBV5-1 and TRBJ1-5, with D unclear. The CDR3 spans 16 residues. V lost 0 bases and J 1 base, leaving 11 bases between the germline ends. Germline V gives CDR1 SGHRS, CDR2 YFSETQ. CDR3 amino acids: CASSLAGFGSNQPQHF. For the CDR3, the DNA is TGCGCCAGCAGCTTGGCTGGGTTCGGCAGCAATCAGCCCCAGCATTTT.

As to this clonotype: A much larger clone lies one base from this, so it may be a read error. The chain couples TRBV4-2 to TRBJ2-2; the D is unclear. From germline, CDR1 is LGHNA and CDR2 YNFKEQ. This CDR3 comprises 14 residues. Trimming left V 4 bases short and J 1 base short, with 7 bases between. The CDR3 bases are TGTGCCAGCAGCCCCGCGGAGAACACCGGGGAGCTGTTTTTT. It codes for CASSPAENTGELFF.

As to this clonotype: A read error may be the cause here, since a much bigger clone is one base away. This chain uses TRBV25-1 with TRBJ2-7, with D possibly TRBD2 on 7 matching bases. There are 14 residues in the CDR3. Looked up from germline, CDR1 is MGHDK and CDR2 is SYGVNS. CDR3 nucleotides: TGTGCCGGCAGTCTGGGAGGGGGGTTCCACGAGCAGTACTTC. Translated: CAGSLGGGFHEQYF.

The chain has TRBV19 and TRBJ2-7, with D tentatively TRBD1 (6 bases). Germline assignment: CDR1 LNHDA and CDR2 SQIVND (reference sequence). The CDR3 has 15 amino acids. The V and J ends lost 3 bases and 3 bases respectively, with 15 bases between them. The DNA of the CDR3 is TGTGCCAGTAGTATCGGACAGAGTAAATACTACGAGCAGTACTTC. Protein: CASSIGQSKYYEQYF.

The chain carries TRBV9 and TRBJ2-6; D gene unclear. Per the germline V gene, CDR1 is SGDLS and CDR2 is YYNGEE. V lost 1 base and J 0 bases, leaving 11 bases between the germline ends. The CDR3 is 17 amino acids. CDR3 DNA sequence: TGTGCCAGCAGCGTAAACAAAGGCTCCTCTGGGGCCAACGTCCTGACTTTC. Its translation is CASSVNKGSSGANVLTF.

The chain couples TRBV29-1 to TRBJ2-7; possible D gene TRBD1, 5 bases. V lost 8 bases and J lost 7, with 21 bases in between. Looked up from germline, CDR1 is SQVTM and CDR2 is ANQGSEA. The CDR3 covers 13 residues. CDR3 region: CSQEAYGAREQYF. Written as DNA, the CDR3 is TGCAGCCAAGAAGCTTATGGGGCGCGGGAGCAGTACTTC.

Concerning this clonotype itself: It may be a read error: a sequence one base away is much more abundant. V is TRBV10-3 and J is TRBJ2-7, with unresolved D. Trimming removed 7 bases at V and 1 base at J, with 8 bases between. The length of the CDR3 is 12 residues. The germline gives CDR1 ENHRY, CDR2 SYGVKD. The CDR3 region has the DNA TGTGCCATCACCGAGAAGTCCTACGAGCAGTACTTC. Translation gives CAITEKSYEQYF.

This clonotype is categorized as medium-sized. The gene calls are TRBV10-3 and TRBJ1-6, with D unclear. The ends were cut back, 4 bases at V and 5 bases at J, with 6 bases in the middle. The CDR3 runs 13 residues. Germline CDR1 is ENHRY and CDR2 is SYGVKD. CDR3 protein: CAISAQDNSPLHF. For the CDR3, the DNA is TGTGCCATCAGTGCCCAGGATAATTCACCCCTCCACTTT.

This clonotype was counted between two and nine times. The rearrangement links TRBV5-1 to TRBJ1-5, with 10 bases fitting TRBD1. This CDR3 has 17 residues. Germline trimming cut 0 bases from V and 3 bases from J; bases unmatched to any gene: 6. The V gene's germline CDR1 is SGHRS and CDR2 YFSETQ. The CDR3 region is CASSLGGTGEANQPQHF. CDR3 coding DNA: TGCGCCAGCAGCTTGGGGGGGACAGGGGAGGCCAATCAGCCCCAGCATTTT.

This clonotype has a count of ten or more. The chain uses TRBV7-9 and TRBJ2-5; D not resolved. Trimming pared 5 bases from V and 0 bases from J, leaving 7 bases between. The CDR3 is made up of 13 amino acids. The germline CDR1 and CDR2 sequences are SEHNR and FQNEAQ (reference sequence). The CDR3 DNA reads as TGTGCCAGCAGCCTAGGGAACCAAGAGACCCAGTACTTC. Its protein is CASSLGNQETQYF.

The rearrangement joins TRBV6-1 to TRBJ2-7; perhaps TRBD1 as D (6 bases). CDR3 length equals 12 residues. Trimming left V 6 bases short and J 4 bases short, with 10 bases between. Looked up from germline, CDR1 is MNHNS and CDR2 is SASEGT. The CDR3 nucleotides read TGTGCCAGCAGCGACAGGAGGTACGAGCAGTACTTC. Translating it yields CASSDRRYEQYF.

CDR3 protein: CATSTRVGNQPQHF. The CDR3 region has the DNA TGTGCCACCAGCACGAGGGTGGGGAATCAGCCCCAGCATTTT. This chain connects TRBV15 to TRBJ1-5; D unresolved. Deletions cut 4 bases from V and 4 bases from J, with 11 bases between. The CDR3 is 14 amino acids. Germline values: CDR1 LNHNV, CDR2 YYDKDF (reference sequence).

The table lists this clonotype with many counts. This sequence joins TRBV7-6 and TRBJ1-1; no definite D call. CDR3 length: 14 amino acids. Germline values: CDR1 SGHVS, CDR2 FNYEAQ. Trimming took off 5 bases at V and 5 bases at J, with 15 bases between the two ends. The CDR3 bases are TGTGCCAGCAGCCCCCGAGACCTATGGACTGAAGCTTTCTTT. The encoded protein is CASSPRDLWTEAFF. Full variable domain (rest looked up from reference TRBV7-6 and TRBJ1-1): GAGVSQSPRYKVTKRGQDVALRCDPISGHVSLYWYRQALGQGPEFLTYFNYEAQQDKSGLPNDRFSAERPEGSISTLTIQRTEQRDSAMYRCASSPRDLWTEAFFGQGTRLTVV.

This clonotype was picked up many times. The rearrangement uses TRBV5-5 and TRBJ1-1; 10 nucleotides agree with TRBD1. The junction had 9 bases not matched to a gene; V was cut back by 3 bases and J by 13 bases. The CDR3 totals 13 residues. Germline CDR1 SGHKS, CDR2 YYEKEE (reference sequence). CDR3 sequence: CASSWDRGQVGFF. The CDR3 coding sequence is TGTGCCAGCAGCTGGGACAGGGGCCAAGTAGGTTTCTTT.

The rearrangement uses TRBV19 and TRBJ1-5; TRBD1 might be the D (5 bases). V shed 6 bases and J shed 6 bases, with 24 bases lying between them. CDR1 LNHDA and CDR2 SQIVND come from the germline V gene (reference sequence). This CDR3 region has 17 residues. The CDR3 DNA sequence: TGTGCCAGTAGGGGTCCCAAGGACACCGAGGCGGGTCAGCCCCAGCATTTT. It yields the protein CASRGPKDTEAGQPQHF.

The sample holds a few counts of this clonotype. The chain uses TRBV20-1 and TRBJ2-5, with D perhaps assigned TRBD1 or TRBD2 (5 bases each). The CDR3 contains 13 residues. The V gene's germline CDR1 is DFQATT and CDR2 SNEGSKA (reference sequence). Trimming stripped 5 bases from V and 3 bases from J, with 13 bases between. CDR3 DNA sequence: TGCAGTGCTTCCTCCGGGACGAAAGAGACCCAGTACTTC. Translated: CSASSGTKETQYF.

The gene calls are TRBV7-8 and TRBJ2-7; 7 bases line up with TRBD2. With 1 base clipped from V and 3 bases from J, the junction kept 3 bases outside the gene matches. This CDR3 region has 14 residues. Germline V gene sequence: CDR1 SGHVS, CDR2 FQNEAQ. CDR3 protein: CASSLDSGGYEQYF. For the CDR3, the DNA is TGTGCCAGCAGCTTAGATTCGGGGGGCTACGAGCAGTACTTC.